The T cell receptor beta chain described here comes from a study of control samples from healthy donors and cancer patients (dated by TCRdb to 2019 to 2021). To prepare the library, the immunoSEQ multiplex PCR assay was applied. This is the immuneACCESS table as TCRdb keeps it, with only in-frame sequences that have V and J called. A part of the clones is gone; compared with another copy, unresolved V genes explain less than half, and the rest is unexplained. This sample lists 77,000 or so clones; around 91% were detected once. Around 16% of the sample is in the top ten clones. This clone was counted a single time. Its antigen has not been determined. Base qualities are not at hand, and no much larger clone is one base apart. The sequence was obtained from a man younger than 40 in good health. Sequencing was performed on blood.

The CDR3 protein is CASSLSGGYGYTF. The DNA is as follows: TGTGCCAGCAGTTTATCAGGGGGCTATGGCTACACCTTC. Recombination linked TRBV12-3 or TRBV12-4 to TRBJ1-2; 7 junctional bases match TRBD1. The CDR3 sequence holds 13 residues, the cysteine and phenylalanine included. Left in the record is the CDR3 DNA by itself, 39 bases read in frame from the first base. V and J are trimmed by 2 bases and 4 bases, and the gene matches miss 1 base of the junction.